The rows below give T cell receptor beta chains drawn from one sample of a study of T cells in Graves' hyperthyroidism and ophthalmopathy. Using its own MiXCR run on the multiplex PCR reads, TCRdb lists one record per CDR3 protein. This table has 130,000 to 150,000 distinct CDR3 sequences, approximately 20% appearing once. The sample comprised blood. The receptors come from a woman aged 50 to 65 with Graves' hyperthyroidism that later progressed to Graves' ophthalmopathy. The CDR3 runs from the conserved cysteine through the conserved F or W. The D gene is left open where the match is weak. Clone size is stated in some rows and not others, as once, few, many or a class when expanded.

J gene,V gene,D gene,clone size,CDR3 DNA,CDR3 protein
TRBJ2-7,TRBV5-6,-,many,TGTGCCAGCAGCTCTGCCGGGACACTTTCCTACGAGCAGTACTTC,CASSSAGTLSYEQYF
TRBJ2-2,TRBV19,TRBD1,-,TGTGCCAGTAGACCCCCGGGACAGGGGGCCGGGGAGCTGTTTTTT,CASRPPGQGAGELFF
TRBJ2-3,TRBV9,TRBD2,many,TGTGCCAGCAGCGATTCACCCCTAGCGGGAGACGGCACAGATACGCAGTATTTT,CASSDSPLAGDGTDTQYF
TRBJ2-1,TRBV27,-,many,TGTGCCAGCAGTTTATCGTCCGGGAGAGAGTCGGATGAGCAGTTCTTC,CASSLSSGRESDEQFF
TRBJ1-5,TRBV28,-,-,TGTGCCAGCAGTTACCCGCCCCTCAGGGGTTGGGGTCAGCCCCAGCATTTT,CASSYPPLRGWGQPQHF
TRBJ2-1,TRBV20-1,-,-,TGCAGTGTTCGGGATCAAACCGGGGGCAATGAGCAGTTCTTC,CSVRDQTGGNEQFF
TRBJ2-1,TRBV28,-,-,TGTGCCAGCAGCCTACAGGGGGCAGGGCCGCGGGAGGGCCCCTACAATGAGCAGTTCTTC,CASSLQGAGPREGPYNEQFF
TRBJ2-7,TRBV5-1,TRBD2,many,TGCGCCAGCAGCTTGGGGACTAGCGGGATTTACGAGCAGTACTTC,CASSLGTSGIYEQYF
TRBJ1-5,TRBV14,TRBD1,-,TGTGCCGCGACAGGGGCTAGGGTCGACAATCAGCCCCAGCATTTT,CAATGARVDNQPQHF
TRBJ2-5,TRBV7-9,-,many,TGTGCCAGCAGCTTTCAACAGGTTGGCCAAGAGACCCAGTACTTC,CASSFQQVGQETQYF
TRBJ2-6,TRBV7-2,TRBD2,many,TGTGCCAGCAGTTCGGGGGGAGGGAGCTCTGGGGCCAACGTCCTGACTTTC,CASSSGGGSSGANVLTF
TRBJ2-3,TRBV20-1,-,many,TGCAGTGTCCCATCCAGCAGCCGGAAGACAGATACGCAGTATTTT,CSVPSSSRKTDTQYF
TRBJ1-4,TRBV5-5,-,-,TGTGCCAGCAGCTTGGCCCCCGTTCTTAATGAAAAACTGTTTTTT,CASSLAPVLNEKLFF
TRBJ1-1,TRBV7-9,-,many,TGTGCCAGCAGCCCCTTCGTGGAAGCTTTCTTT,CASSPFVEAFF
TRBJ1-2,TRBV2,-,-,TGTGCCAGCAGTGGTCAGGTTAACTATGGCTACACCTTC,CASSGQVNYGYTF
TRBJ1-6,TRBV27,-,many,TGTGCCAGCAGACCGGACGGCTCCGGCTCCTATAATTCACCCCTCCACTTT,CASRPDGSGSYNSPLHF
TRBJ2-1,TRBV24-1,TRBD1,many,TGTGCCACCAGTGATCCACAGGGGAGCTCCTACAATGAGCAGTTCTTC,CATSDPQGSSYNEQFF
TRBJ2-7,TRBV20-1,-,many,TGCAGTGCCACGGTGCCCGGAGGGACCGCGAAAATGGGGCAGTACTTC,CSATVPGGTAKMGQYF
TRBJ2-4,TRBV20-1,-,few,TGCAGTGCAAGCTATAGCCGCGGGGCCAAAAACATTCAGTACTTC,CSASYSRGAKNIQYF
TRBJ2-1,TRBV20-1,-,many,TGCAGTGCCCCGGACCCTAATAAGCAGTTCTTC,CSAPDPNKQFF
TRBJ2-7,TRBV24-1,-,many,TGTGCCACCAGTGATTATCGGACGGCGGACGAGCAGTACTTC,CATSDYRTADEQYF
TRBJ1-3,TRBV7-9,-,few,TGTGCCAGCAGCGGACCGGGACCGAGCTCTGGAAACACCATATATTTT,CASSGPGPSSGNTIYF
TRBJ1-1,TRBV12-3/TRBV12-4,-,many,TGTGCCAGCAGTATCTCCGGGACGGAGGAAGCTTTCTTT,CASSISGTEEAFF
TRBJ2-7,TRBV27,-,many,TGTGCCAGCTCGGCTAGCGATTTGTTCGAGCAGTACTTC,CASSASDLFEQYF
TRBJ2-7,TRBV2,-,many,TGTGCCATTCAAGGAAGTAGCGGCTTGAAGTCCTACGAGCAGTACTTC,CAIQGSSGLKSYEQYF
TRBJ2-1,TRBV5-1,TRBD2,many,TGCGCCAGCAGCTTGGTAGCGGGAGAACTATATGAGCAGTTCTTC,CASSLVAGELYEQFF
TRBJ1-1,TRBV28,TRBD1,-,TGTGCCAGCACCACGGCGGGACAGGGGGGGAACACTGAAGCTTTCTTT,CASTTAGQGGNTEAFF
TRBJ1-1,TRBV28,TRBD1,many,TGTGCCAGCAGTTCGGGACAGGGGCGAGCTTTCTTT,CASSSGQGRAFF
TRBJ2-1,TRBV14,TRBD2,-,TGTGCCAGCAGCTCCCGTGCCAGCGGGAGGGCAGGTTACAATGAGCAGTTCTTC,CASSSRASGRAGYNEQFF
TRBJ2-7,TRBV7-2,TRBD1,many,TGTGCCAGCAGCCTGGGACAGGCCTCCTCCTACGAGCAGTACTTC,CASSLGQASSYEQYF
TRBJ1-2,TRBV28,-,-,TGTGCCAGCAGTTTAAAGGCAGGGATTGGCTACACCTTC,CASSLKAGIGYTF